The TCR beta chain under discussion was sequenced for a study of T cells after yellow fever vaccination. The germline V gene encodes CDR1 ENHRY and CDR2 SYGVKD. The CDR3 is 13 residues long. Deletions cut 4 bases from V and 7 bases from J, with 13 bases between. MiXCR, run by TCRdb on the 5' RACE reads, gives a single entry per CDR3 protein. Here the sample spans 500,000 to 550,000 distinct CDR3 sequences, less than 25% being singletons. This TCR was recovered from a man aged 18 to 30 who received the YFV17D yellow fever vaccine. The genes are TRBV10-3 and TRBJ1-1; possibly TRBD1 for D (5 bases). Material: PBMCs, obtained roughly 23 days after the first yellow fever vaccination. In nucleotides, the CDR3 is TGTGCCATCAGTGTGCAGGGAATGGGTGAAGCTTTCTTT. This sequence encodes CAISVQGMGEAFF.